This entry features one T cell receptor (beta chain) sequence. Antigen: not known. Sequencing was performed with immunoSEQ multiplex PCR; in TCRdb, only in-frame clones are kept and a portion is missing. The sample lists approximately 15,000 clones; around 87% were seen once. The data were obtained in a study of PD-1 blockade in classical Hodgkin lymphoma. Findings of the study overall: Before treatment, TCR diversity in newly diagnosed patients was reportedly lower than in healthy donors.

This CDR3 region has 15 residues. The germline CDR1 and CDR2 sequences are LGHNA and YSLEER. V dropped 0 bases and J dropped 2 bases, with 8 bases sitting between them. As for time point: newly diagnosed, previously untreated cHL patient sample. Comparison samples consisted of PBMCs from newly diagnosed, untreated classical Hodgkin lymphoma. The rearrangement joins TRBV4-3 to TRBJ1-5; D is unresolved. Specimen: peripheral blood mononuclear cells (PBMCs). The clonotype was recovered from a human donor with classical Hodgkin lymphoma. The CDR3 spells CASSQDRRGNQPQHF. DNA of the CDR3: TGCGCCAGCAGCCAAGATAGGAGGGGCAATCAGCCCCAGCATTTT.